This T cell receptor (beta chain) was identified during a study of graft-versus-host responses after intestinal transplantation listed by TCRdb under 2021. In terms of the full investigation: Recipients received multivisceral, liver-intestinal, or isolated intestinal transplants. Alloreactive clones were identified by sequencing pre-transplant mixed lymphocyte reaction products and comparing them with unstimulated pre-transplant donor and recipient T cells. A cohort of 24 intestinal transplant recipients, including one retransplant, was enrolled, and a few patients lacking pretransplant specimens were excluded. Every recipient was given anti-thymocyte globulin induction, then maintenance tacrolimus and steroids for roughly 3 years. After intestinal transplantation, graft-versus-host and host-versus-graft alloreactive T cell clones in the graft, circulation and bone marrow were tracked using bulk TCR-beta CDR3 sequencing. Samples from a few later patients were sequenced in-house on an Illumina MiSeq with MiXCR processing rather than by the commercial service. A peak of at least 4% donor T cells among recipient peripheral blood mononuclear cells was the definition used for donor T cell macrochimerism. Beyond this particular receptor, the publication reports: GvH clones turned up in recipient bone marrow, with some appearing earlier in ileal mucosa or blood, a pattern consistent with an intestinal mucosal origin. Peak levels of circulating GvH clones were associated with declines in HvG clones early after transplant. High GvH to HvG T cell clonal ratios were observed in the allografts of patients with donor T cell macrochimerism. Conclusions were limited by the relatively low number and heterogeneity of intestinal transplant patients.

The time point label of this sample denotes: cells obtained before transplantation from donor or recipient. CD3+CD4+ and CD3+CD8+ populations were FACS-sorted from unstimulated pre-transplant donor and recipient cells taken from spleen or lymph nodes. The germline V gene yields SGDLS for CDR1 and YYNGEE for CDR2. Trimming removed 4 bases from V and 6 bases from J; the gene matches leave 7 bases unexplained. Reading from cysteine to phenylalanine, the CDR3 counts 15 amino acids. This entry keeps only the CDR3 DNA: 45 bases, framed from base 1. The library was built by means of the immunoSEQ multiplex PCR assay. For most patients, genomic DNA was isolated with the Qiagen DNeasy Blood and Tissue Kit and sent frozen to Adaptive Biotechnologies for TCR sequencing. High-throughput TCR-beta CDR3 sequencing of genomic DNA from most patients was performed by Adaptive Biotechnologies. The study's processing was this. TCR sequencing data for around 19 patients were retrieved from Adaptive's ImmunoSEQ software; a few other patients were processed with MiXCR and VDJtools. CD4 versus CD8 sorting errors were corrected by removing sequences found in both subsets at a frequency ratio below 5:1. CDR3 nucleotide sequences shared between donor and recipient were removed because their origin could not be assigned. To be classed as alloreactive, a clone needed at least 2-fold expansion over unstimulated cells and a minimum CFSE-low frequency of 0.002% (template counts) or 0.001% (read counts). Clones detected in sequenced pre-transplant spleen, lymph node, or MLR CFSE-low populations of the donor or recipient were defined as mappable. Cumulative frequency of alloreactive clones was calculated as a percentage of all sequences weighted by copy number. Imported from immuneACCESS, the table was reduced by TCRdb to in-frame sequences with V and J called. These copies leave out some clones; in studies compared against another copy, an unresolved V gene accounts for under half, and the cause of the remainder is not known. That table supplies the V and J calls and clone size; D and trimming were determined from the DNA. This sample lists about 99,000 clones; 87% were detected once. The top ten constitute about 0.9% of the sample.

Turning to this clone: What antigen it recognizes has not been identified. No much larger clone is present one base from it, and per-base qualities are unavailable.

The chain was built from TRBV9 and TRBJ1-6, with TRBD1 identical over 7 junction bases. The sequence derives from a human donor who received an intestinal transplant. The material sequenced was unstimulated CD4+ T cells sorted from spleen or lymph node cells, taken before intestinal transplant. The CDR3: CASSRSTGRNSPLHF. The nucleotide sequence reads as follows: TGTGCCAGCAGCCGTTCGACAGGGCGTAATTCACCCCTCCACTTT.